This T cell receptor (beta chain) comes out of a study of CD4 T cells in relation to SARS-CoV-2 and coronaviruses. Study details: After roughly 11 days of antigen culture, PBMC TCR beta CDR3s were sequenced. Findings of the study overall: Compared with monoreactive clones, crossreactive clones showed significantly weaker SARS-CoV-2 expansion.

The repertoire was sequenced with immunoSEQ multiplex PCR; TCRdb's copy has only in-frame clones and lacks some. This table holds about 26,000 clones, around 78% found once. A single count supports this clone. What it binds is unknown. V was trimmed by 0 bases and J by 3 bases, leaving 3 bases between them. Germline-derived CDR1 and CDR2 are SGHRS and YFSETQ. This CDR3 comprises 12 residues. The unexposed donors gave CD4+ T cells in 2011-2018, prior to COVID-19. The cells were cultured for approximately 10 days before CD4+ T cells were isolated. Testing used SARS-CoV-2 S/N and four cold-coronavirus spikes on unexposed-donor CD4+ T cells, cells permitting. A few million PBMCs per well were cultured with approximately 10 IU/ml IL-2.

Input material: CD4+ T cells from PBMCs, cultured in vitro. The chain has TRBV5-1 and TRBJ2-5; no definite D call. This receptor was obtained from a human donor in good health. The CDR3 loop is CASSLEEETQYF. The CDR3 DNA sequence: TGCGCCAGCAGCTTGGAGGAAGAGACCCAGTACTTC. Full variable domain (missing parts from reference TRBV5-1 and TRBJ2-5): KAGVTQTPRYLIKTRGQQVTLSCSPISGHRSVSWYQQTPGQGLQFLFEYFSETQRNKGNFPGRFSGRQFSNSRSEMNVSTLELGDSALYLCASSLEEETQYFGPGTRLLVL.